Presented here are 26 T cell receptor beta chains from one specimen sequenced in a study of CD8 T cells in ankylosing spondylitis. TCRdb reanalysed the 5' RACE reads using MiXCR and keeps one entry per CDR3 protein. The sample lists under 300,000 distinct CDR3 sequences, over 9.5% seen once, with 2.6% in the top ten. Sequencing was done on a sample of blood, either unsorted or a sorted T cell fraction (not recorded which). The source is a male donor with ankylosing spondylitis or in good health (not recorded which).

This clonotype has just a few counts. The chain combines TRBV18 with TRBJ2-2, with D tentatively TRBD2 (6 bases). The V end was cut by 0 bases, the J end by 5 bases, with 7 bases between. The CDR3 totals 14 residues. Germline V gene data show CDR1 as KGHSH and CDR2 as LQKENI. The CDR3 sequence: CASSPPGRTGELFF. The CDR3 DNA reads TGTGCCAGCTCACCACCAGGGAGGACCGGGGAGCTGTTTTTT.

This clonotype occurred many times. The rearrangement uses TRBV28 and TRBJ1-6, with a tentative D call TRBD1 (6 bases). CDR1 is MDHEN, CDR2 SYDVKM, per germline. The V gene lost 6 bases and the J gene lost 7 bases, with 10 bases spanning the gap. The CDR3 loop spans 13 amino acids. The CDR3 DNA reads TGTGCCAGCAGGCCCGGACAGAATTCACCCCTCCACTTT. Translating gives CASRPGQNSPLHF. Based on the CDR3 plus reference TRBV28 and TRBJ1-6, the full variable domain is DVKVTQSSRYLVKRTGEKVFLECVQDMDHENMFWYRQDPGLGLRLIYFSYDVKMKEKGDIPEGYSVSREKKERFSLILESASTNQTSMYLCASRPGQNSPLHFGNGTRLTVT.

This clonotype has only one observation. As DNA, the CDR3 is TGTGCCAGCAGCTCAGGGAGCGGGAGGGCCTACAATGAGCAGTTCTTC. Protein: CASSSGSGRAYNEQFF. This chain links TRBV7-9 with TRBJ2-1, with TRBD2 matching over 10 bases. CDR1 SEHNR and CDR2 FQNEAQ come from the germline V gene (reference sequence). Losses at the gene ends were 4 bases for V and 2 bases for J; bases not matched to a gene: 5. CDR3 length: 16 residues.

Ten or more counts support this clonotype. The V and J genes are TRBV5-1 and TRBJ1-1; tentatively, D is TRBD1 (6 bases). V shed 4 bases and J shed 6 bases, with 16 bases lying between them. Germline loops: CDR1 SGHRS, CDR2 YFSETQ. The CDR3 length is 14 residues. CDR3 DNA sequence: TGCGCCAGCAGCCCGGGACACCGAGACGCTGAAGCTTTCTTT. Protein: CASSPGHRDAEAFF.

This clonotype occurred many times. This chain uses TRBV11-1 with TRBJ2-3; 11 nucleotides agree with TRBD2. The trim removed 1 base at V and 6 bases at J, leaving 6 bases unmatched. The CDR3 contains 16 residues. The V gene's germline CDR1 is SGHAT and CDR2 FQDESV (reference sequence). CDR3 sequence reads: CASSLVTSGNGDTQYF. CDR3 nucleotide sequence: TGTGCCAGCAGCTTAGTGACTAGCGGGAACGGCGATACGCAGTATTTT.

This clonotype was counted between two and nine times. The chain carries TRBV10-3 and TRBJ1-2; TRBD1 agrees at 10 bases. V trimming: 3 bases; J trimming: 4 bases; junction bases outside the gene matches: 5. The CDR3 has 15 amino acids. Germline values: CDR1 ENHRY, CDR2 SYGVKD. CDR3 amino acids: CAISDPRDRGYGYTF. CDR3 sequence (DNA): TGTGCCATCAGTGATCCCCGGGACAGGGGCTATGGCTACACCTTC.

This clonotype was detected ten times or more. The CDR3 spells CSAPSGGRTDTQYF. The CDR3 DNA sequence: TGCAGTGCTCCTAGCGGGGGACGCACAGATACGCAGTATTTT. The rearrangement joins TRBV20-1 to TRBJ2-3; 10 positions match TRBD2. Germline loops: CDR1 DFQATT, CDR2 SNEGSKA (reference sequence). CDR3 length: 14 residues. The V gene end was trimmed by 5 bases and the J gene end by 1 base; junction bases not matched to a gene: 3.

This clonotype was seen repeatedly, ten times or more. This rearrangement joins TRBV5-6 to TRBJ1-4; D might be TRBD1 (6 bases). Trimming stripped 0 bases from V and 7 bases from J, with 7 bases between. This CDR3 is 13 amino acids long. Germline loops: CDR1 SGHDT, CDR2 YYEEEE. In DNA form, the CDR3 reads TGTGCCAGCAGCTTGGGGGGGCGTGAAAAACTGTTTTTT. Translated: CASSLGGREKLFF.

This clonotype was picked up many times. CDR3 amino acids: CASRTSGVNTGELFF. The CDR3 nucleotides are TGTGCCAGCAGAACCAGCGGGGTGAACACCGGGGAGCTGTTTTTT. The V call is TRBV6-1, the J call TRBJ2-2, with 7 bases identical to TRBD2. Per the germline V gene, CDR1 is MNHNS and CDR2 is SASEGT. The V gene end was trimmed by 6 bases and the J gene end by 1 base; junction bases not matched to a gene: 5. This CDR3 is built from 15 residues.

The chain combines TRBV7-6 with TRBJ2-5; TRBD2 is a possible D gene (6 bases). In germline, CDR1 is SGHVS, CDR2 FNYEAQ. There are 15 residues in the CDR3. V was cut by 1 base and J by 5 bases, with 14 bases left in between. Here the CDR3 DNA reads TGTGCCAGCAGCTTAGACGGCGGAGGGCAGGAGACCCAGTACTTC. The encoded protein is CASSLDGGGQETQYF.

This clonotype was counted many times. The V and J genes are TRBV12-3 or TRBV12-4 and TRBJ2-7, with D possibly TRBD2 on 6 matching bases. V gave up 7 bases and J gave up 3 bases, with 19 bases separating them. The CDR3 runs 15 residues. The CDR3 here is CASTHPSAGFYEQYF. The CDR3 DNA is TGTGCCAGCACCCACCCCTCGGCGGGATTCTACGAGCAGTACTTC.

The chain recombines TRBV12-3 or TRBV12-4 with TRBJ2-6, with D unresolved. The CDR3 has 14 amino acids. V shed 5 bases and J shed 0 bases, with 5 bases lying between them. CDR3 region: CASSQPSGANVLTF. The DNA for the CDR3 is TGTGCCAGCAGTCAGCCCTCTGGGGCCAACGTCCTGACTTTC.

This clonotype was found many times. The CDR3 here is CASSQLTDYGYTF. CDR3 in DNA: TGTGCCAGCAGCCAGCTAACAGACTATGGCTACACCTTC. This chain links TRBV3-1 with TRBJ1-2; D ambiguous. The germline gives CDR1 LGHDT, CDR2 YNNKEL (reference sequence). The length of the CDR3 is 13 residues. V lost 3 bases and J lost 3, with 8 bases in between.

This clonotype was observed many times. V usage is TRBV5-1 and J usage is TRBJ1-1; D is uncertain. V was shortened by 4 bases and J by 0 bases, with 10 bases between the two germline ends. The CDR3 has 14 residues. Germline-derived CDR1 and CDR2 are SGHRS and YFSETQ. In DNA, the CDR3 is TGCGCCAGCAGCACATTAGACCTGAACACTGAAGCTTTCTTT. This codes for CASSTLDLNTEAFF.

This chain connects TRBV5-6 to TRBJ1-2; D uncertain. The CDR3 runs 15 residues. Germline CDR1 is SGHDT and CDR2 is YYEEEE. Trimming left V 1 base short and J 6 bases short, with 16 bases between. The chain's CDR3 is CASSLPSSHGDGYTF. DNA of the CDR3: TGTGCCAGCAGCTTGCCTTCCTCCCATGGGGATGGCTACACCTTC.

This clonotype was seen repeatedly, ten times or more. J is TRBJ2-4 and V is TRBV7-8; a possible D gene is TRBD2 (5 bases). This CDR3 comprises 19 residues. Trimming took 0 bases from V and 3 from J, leaving 21 bases between them. CDR1 and CDR2 from the germline V gene are SGHVS and FQNEAQ. CDR3 sequence (DNA): TGTGCCAGCAGCTTAGCCCTAAGGAGGCCTGCCGGCGGCAAAAACATTCAGTACTTC. Translated, it gives CASSLALRRPAGGKNIQYF.

This clonotype was seen many times. The CDR3 loop is CSAGAETYEQYF. For the CDR3, the DNA is TGCAGTGCTGGGGCAGAAACCTACGAGCAGTACTTC. The chain is built from TRBV20-1 and TRBJ2-7, with D perhaps TRBD1 (5 bases). CDR1 is DFQATT and CDR2 is SNEGSKA in the germline V gene (reference sequence). Between the trimmed V and J ends, which lost 5 bases and 2 bases, there was a span of 10 bases. The CDR3 consists of 12 residues.

This clonotype came up many times. The V and J genes are TRBV6-2 or TRBV6-3 and TRBJ1-1; TRBD1 matches at 8 bases. The CDR3 spans 15 residues. In germline, CDR1 is MNHEY, CDR2 SVGEGT. V dropped 5 bases and J dropped 8; count of bases not matched to a gene: 13. Written as DNA, the CDR3 is TGTGCCAGCAGTGGGACCTTCCGGACAGGGCTAGAAGCTTTCTTT. Its protein is CASSGTFRTGLEAFF.

This clonotype was seen repeatedly, ten times or more. The J gene is TRBJ2-3, the V gene TRBV19, with TRBD2 matching over 8 bases. V shed 6 bases, J shed 2 bases, and the junction held 10 bases outside the gene matches. The CDR3 loop spans 16 amino acids. Germline V lookup: CDR1 LNHDA, CDR2 SQIVND (reference sequence). The CDR3 is CASSSRSGEATDTQYF. The CDR3 DNA is TGTGCCAGTAGCTCGCGTAGCGGGGAGGCCACAGATACGCAGTATTTT.

This clonotype was detected ten times or more. The rearrangement uses TRBV11-3 and TRBJ2-7; weak D call: TRBD2 (5 bases). V gave up 2 bases and J gave up 5 bases, with 10 bases separating them. This CDR3 is 13 amino acids long. The germline V gene has CDR1 SGHNT and CDR2 YENEEA. CDR3 sequence: CASSLTRVNEQYF. CDR3 nucleotide sequence: TGTGCCAGCAGCTTAACTAGGGTCAACGAGCAGTACTTC.

The CDR3 loop is CASRTSGGGGANVLTF. The CDR3 coding sequence is TGCGCCAGTAGGACTAGCGGGGGCGGTGGGGCCAACGTCCTGACTTTC. The chain is built from TRBV10-2 and TRBJ2-6; 13 positions agree with TRBD2. The CDR3 contains 16 residues. Losses at the gene ends were 9 bases for V and 3 bases for J; bases not matched to a gene: 5. The germline V gene has CDR1 WSHSY and CDR2 SAAADI.

The sample holds many counts of this clonotype. The chain joins TRBV20-1 to TRBJ1-1; no clear D. Germline lookup yields CDR1 DFQATT and CDR2 SNEGSKA (reference sequence). This CDR3 comprises 13 residues. Trimming cost V 6 bases and J 3 bases, with 14 bases left between them. The CDR3 loop reads CSAPWVLDTEAFF. Here the CDR3 DNA reads TGCAGTGCCCCCTGGGTTTTGGACACTGAAGCTTTCTTT.

This clonotype was seen at least ten times. The chain uses TRBV13 and TRBJ1-4, with D possibly TRBD1 on 5 matching bases. The V end lost 5 bases, the J end lost 2 bases, and 12 bases lay between the germline ends. Germline V gene data show CDR1 as PRHDT and CDR2 as FYEKMQ (reference sequence). This CDR3 spans 15 amino acids. The CDR3 coding sequence is TGTGCCAGCAGCGAGGGGAGCCGGACTAATGAAAAACTGTTTTTT. This gives the protein CASSEGSRTNEKLFF. The full variable domain, rest sourced from reference TRBV13 and TRBJ1-4, is AAGVIQSPRHLIKEKRETATLKCYPIPRHDTVYWYQQGPGQDPQFLISFYEKMQSDKGSIPDRFSAQQFSDYHSELNMSSLELGDSALYFCASSEGSRTNEKLFFGSGTQLSVL.

V and J are TRBV12-3 or TRBV12-4 and TRBJ2-3, with D maybe TRBD2 (6 bases). The CDR3 runs 15 residues. Trimming cost V 2 bases and J 4 bases, with 13 bases left between them. As DNA, the CDR3 is TGTGCCAGCAGTTTATCACTCGGCGGGGCAGATACGCAGTATTTT. Residues: CASSLSLGGADTQYF.

Ten or more counts support this clonotype. The rearrangement joins TRBV3-1 to TRBJ2-2; D gene uncertain. V was cut by 4 bases and J by 3 bases, with 6 bases left in between. This CDR3 is built from 13 residues. Germline V gene sequence: CDR1 LGHDT, CDR2 YNNKEL (reference sequence). This CDR3 is CASSPGYTGELFF. Written as DNA, the CDR3 is TGTGCCAGCAGCCCCGGTTACACCGGGGAGCTGTTTTTT.

This clonotype showed up many times. The CDR3 is CSARGPNNEKLFF. In DNA, the CDR3 is TGCAGTGCGAGGGGTCCAAATAATGAAAAACTGTTTTTT. V gene TRBV20-1 combines with J gene TRBJ1-4, with D possibly TRBD1 on 5 matching bases. V shed 6 bases and J shed 4 bases, with 12 bases lying between them. Germline V gene lookup returns CDR1 DFQATT and CDR2 SNEGSKA (reference sequence). This CDR3 contains 13 residues.